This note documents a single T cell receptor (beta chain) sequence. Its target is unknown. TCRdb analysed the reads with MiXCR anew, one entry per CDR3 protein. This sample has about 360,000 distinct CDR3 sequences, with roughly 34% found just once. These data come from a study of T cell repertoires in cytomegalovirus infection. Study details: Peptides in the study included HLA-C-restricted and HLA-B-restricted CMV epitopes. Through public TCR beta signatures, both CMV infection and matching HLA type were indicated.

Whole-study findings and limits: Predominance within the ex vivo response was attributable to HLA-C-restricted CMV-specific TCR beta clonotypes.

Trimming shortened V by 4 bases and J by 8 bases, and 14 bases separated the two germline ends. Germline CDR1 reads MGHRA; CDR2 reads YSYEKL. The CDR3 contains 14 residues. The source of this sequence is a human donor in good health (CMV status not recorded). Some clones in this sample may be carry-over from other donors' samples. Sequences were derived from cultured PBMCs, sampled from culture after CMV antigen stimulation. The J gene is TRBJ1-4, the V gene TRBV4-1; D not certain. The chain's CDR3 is CASSLGSGGEKLFF. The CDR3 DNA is TGCGCCAGCAGCCTAGGATCCGGCGGCGAAAAACTGTTTTTT.